The entry below describes one T cell receptor (beta chain). Its cognate antigen is unknown. Germline loops: CDR1 SGHVS, CDR2 FNYEAQ. The CDR3 is 14 amino acids. V gave up 5 bases and J gave up 5 bases, with 16 bases separating them. Each CDR3 protein gets one entry after TCRdb re-called the 5' RACE reads with MiXCR. The sample has about 440,000 distinct CDR3 sequences; over 15% are singletons. The record originates from a study of T-cell memory formation after mild COVID-19. Study-wide context: TCR clusters mostly belonged to single donors.

Regarding the study as a whole: A subset of responding clones appeared in pre-infection memory, suggesting cross-reactive memory joined. Clones that contracted from day 15 to 85 had balanced CD4/CD8; later expanders were CD4+ biased.

The origin of this receptor is an adult woman who had mild COVID-19 (a few samples of this study predate the infection). Cell type and time point are not known. The sequenced material came from PBMCs or a T cell subset sorted from them (not recorded which). The chain combines TRBV7-6 with TRBJ2-7; D not certain. CDR3 nucleotides: TGTGCCAGCAGCGCCGGGCTAGGCCACCACGAGCAGTACTTC. The encoded protein is CASSAGLGHHEQYF.